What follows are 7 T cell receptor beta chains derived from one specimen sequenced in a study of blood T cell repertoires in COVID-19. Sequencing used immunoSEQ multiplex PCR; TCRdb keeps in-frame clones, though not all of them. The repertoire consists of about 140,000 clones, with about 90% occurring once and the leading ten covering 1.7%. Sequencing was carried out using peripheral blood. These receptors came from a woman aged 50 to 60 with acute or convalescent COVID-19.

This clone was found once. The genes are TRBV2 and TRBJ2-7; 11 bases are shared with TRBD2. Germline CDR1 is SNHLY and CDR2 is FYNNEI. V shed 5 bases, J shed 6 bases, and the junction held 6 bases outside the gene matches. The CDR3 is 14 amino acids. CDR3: CASSLLAGVSEQYF. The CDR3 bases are TGTGCCAGCAGTCTACTAGCGGGAGTTAGCGAGCAGTACTTC.

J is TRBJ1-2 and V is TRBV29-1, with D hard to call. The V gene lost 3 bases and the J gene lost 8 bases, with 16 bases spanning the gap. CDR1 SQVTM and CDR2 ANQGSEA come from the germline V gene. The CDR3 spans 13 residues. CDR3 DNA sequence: TGCAGCGTTGACCCCATCGGGGTCGGCGGCTACACCTTC. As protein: CSVDPIGVGGYTF.

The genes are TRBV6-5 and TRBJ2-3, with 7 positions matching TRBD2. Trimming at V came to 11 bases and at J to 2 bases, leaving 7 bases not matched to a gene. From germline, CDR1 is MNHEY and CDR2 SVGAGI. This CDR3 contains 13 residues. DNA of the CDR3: TGTGCCGCTTGGGGGACTATCACAGATACGCAGTATTTT. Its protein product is CAAWGTITDTQYF.

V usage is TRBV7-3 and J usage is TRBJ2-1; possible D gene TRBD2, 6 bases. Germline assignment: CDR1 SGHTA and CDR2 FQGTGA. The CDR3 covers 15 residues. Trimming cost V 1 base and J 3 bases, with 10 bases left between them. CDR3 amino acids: CASSLSRGNYNEQFF. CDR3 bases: TGTGCCAGCAGCTTAAGTCGGGGGAACTACAATGAGCAGTTCTTC.

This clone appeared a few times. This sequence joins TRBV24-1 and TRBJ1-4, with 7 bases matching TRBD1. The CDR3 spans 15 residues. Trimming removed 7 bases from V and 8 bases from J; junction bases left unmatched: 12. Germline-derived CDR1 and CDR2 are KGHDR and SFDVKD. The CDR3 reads CATRGPQGSGEKLFF. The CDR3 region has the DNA TGTGCCACCAGGGGACCACAGGGGAGTGGGGAAAAACTGTTTTTT.

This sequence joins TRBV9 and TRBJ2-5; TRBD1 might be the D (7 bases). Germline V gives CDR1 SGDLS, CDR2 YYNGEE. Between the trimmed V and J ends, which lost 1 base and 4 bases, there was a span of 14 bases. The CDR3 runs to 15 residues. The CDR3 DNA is TGTGCCAGCAGCGTAATGGAGGGGGCGCGAGAGACCCAGTACTTC. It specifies CASSVMEGARETQYF.

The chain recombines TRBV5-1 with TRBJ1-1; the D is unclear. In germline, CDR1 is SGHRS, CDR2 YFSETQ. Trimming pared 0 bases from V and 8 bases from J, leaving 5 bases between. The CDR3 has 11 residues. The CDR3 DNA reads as TGCGCCAGCAGCTTGGGACAAGAAGCTTTCTTT. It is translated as CASSLGQEAFF.